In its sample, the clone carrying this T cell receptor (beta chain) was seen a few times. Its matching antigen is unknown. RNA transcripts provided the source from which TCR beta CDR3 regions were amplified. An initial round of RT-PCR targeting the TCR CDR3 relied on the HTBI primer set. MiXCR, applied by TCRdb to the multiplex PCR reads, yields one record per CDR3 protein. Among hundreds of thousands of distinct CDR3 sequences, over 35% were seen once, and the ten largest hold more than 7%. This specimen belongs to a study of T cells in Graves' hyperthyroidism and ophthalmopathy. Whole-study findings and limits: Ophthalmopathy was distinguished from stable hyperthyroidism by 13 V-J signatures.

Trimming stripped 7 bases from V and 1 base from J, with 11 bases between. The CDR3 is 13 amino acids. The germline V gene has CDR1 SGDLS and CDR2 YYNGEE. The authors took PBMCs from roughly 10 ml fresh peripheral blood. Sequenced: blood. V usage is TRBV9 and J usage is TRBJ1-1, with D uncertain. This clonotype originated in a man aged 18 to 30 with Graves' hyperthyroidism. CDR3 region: CASGGQENTEAFF. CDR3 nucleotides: TGTGCCAGCGGTGGTCAGGAGAACACTGAAGCTTTCTTT.